The TCR beta chain under discussion was sequenced for a study of CXCR3-negative and CXCR3-positive naive CD8 T cells. In the study overall: Summed over all libraries, TRB reads came to approximately 140 million, with about 1.5 +/- 0.3 million per library.

cDNA libraries for TRB were generated by 5' RACE incorporating UMI labels. Using the 5' RACE reads, TCRdb records one entry per CDR3 protein without DNA. This sample contains 120,000 to 150,000 distinct CDR3 sequences. Regarding this clonotype: The antigen remains unidentified.

Study-level results: CXCR3-positive naive cells had TRB CDR3s that were more hydrophobic than CXCR3-negative naive cells had.

CDR3 length: 12 amino acids. The rearrangement links TRBV12-3 or TRBV12-4 to TRBJ2-7; without DNA, the TCRdb call of TRBD1 cannot be checked. This TCR was recovered from a human donor in good health. Some clones in this sample may be carry-over from other donors' samples. The sample consisted of naive CXCR3+ CD8+ T cells from blood. Subset indicated: CD45RO-CCR7+CD27+CD95- naive CD8+ T cells expressing CXCR3 (TNR3+). CDR3 in amino acids: CASSSGNYEQYF.